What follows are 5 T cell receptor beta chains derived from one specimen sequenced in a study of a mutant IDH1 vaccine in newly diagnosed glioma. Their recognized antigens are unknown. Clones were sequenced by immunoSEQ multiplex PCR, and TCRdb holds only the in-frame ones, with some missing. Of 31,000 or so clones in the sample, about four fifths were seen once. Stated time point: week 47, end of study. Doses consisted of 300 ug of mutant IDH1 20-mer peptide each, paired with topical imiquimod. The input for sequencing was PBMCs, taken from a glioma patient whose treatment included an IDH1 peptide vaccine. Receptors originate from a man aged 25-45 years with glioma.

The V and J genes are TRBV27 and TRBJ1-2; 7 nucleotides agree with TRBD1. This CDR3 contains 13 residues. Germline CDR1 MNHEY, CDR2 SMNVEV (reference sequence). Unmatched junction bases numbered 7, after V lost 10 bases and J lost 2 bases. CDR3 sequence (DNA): TGTGCCACCTCGGACAGGCCAAACTATGGCTACACCTTC. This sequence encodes CATSDRPNYGYTF.

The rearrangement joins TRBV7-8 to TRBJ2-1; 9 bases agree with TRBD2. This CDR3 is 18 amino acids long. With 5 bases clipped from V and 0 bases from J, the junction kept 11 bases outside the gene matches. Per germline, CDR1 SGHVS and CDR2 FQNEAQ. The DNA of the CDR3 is TGTGCCAGCAGCCCTTTGTATCCTAGCGGGGACTCCTACAATGAGCAGTTCTTC. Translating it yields CASSPLYPSGDSYNEQFF.

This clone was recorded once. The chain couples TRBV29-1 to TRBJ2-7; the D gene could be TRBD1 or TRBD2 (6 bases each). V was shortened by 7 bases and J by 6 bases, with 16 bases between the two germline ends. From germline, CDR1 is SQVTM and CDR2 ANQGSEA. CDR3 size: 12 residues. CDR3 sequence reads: CSAVEGGGEQYF. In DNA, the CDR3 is TGCAGCGCGGTTGAGGGGGGCGGCGAGCAGTACTTC.

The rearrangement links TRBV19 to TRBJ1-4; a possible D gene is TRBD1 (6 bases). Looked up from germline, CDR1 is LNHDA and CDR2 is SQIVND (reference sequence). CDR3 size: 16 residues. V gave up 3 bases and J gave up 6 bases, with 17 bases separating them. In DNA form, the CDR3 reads TGTGCCAGTAGTATGCGCAGGGGAAGAGGTCATGAAAAACTGTTTTTT. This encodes CASSMRRGRGHEKLFF.

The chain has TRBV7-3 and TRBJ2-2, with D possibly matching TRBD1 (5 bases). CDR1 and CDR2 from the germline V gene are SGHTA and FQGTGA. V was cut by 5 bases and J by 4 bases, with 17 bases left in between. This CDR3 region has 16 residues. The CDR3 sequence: CASSPRTRAGTGELFF. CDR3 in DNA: TGTGCCAGCAGCCCCCGGACCAGGGCCGGCACCGGGGAGCTGTTTTTT.